This T cell receptor beta chain derives from a study of T cell changes during pregnancy in multiple sclerosis. On this clone itself: The junction departs from germline at one end; a sequencing error may be responsible.

This table comes from immunoSEQ multiplex PCR, and its TCRdb copy is limited to in-frame clones, with some not included. The sample includes some 67,000 clones, about 91% seen only once; the top ten take roughly 1.5%. The CDR3 has 12 residues. CDR1 and CDR2 from the germline V gene are SNHLY and FYNNEI. The genes are TRBV2 and TRBJ1-2; no reliable D call. This clonotype was obtained from a female donor with multiple sclerosis, enrolled in a pregnancy study. The sequenced sample was peripheral blood, obtained after pregnancy. The CDR3 bases are TGTGCCAGCAGAGAAGCCGACTATGGCTACACCTTC. Protein product: CASREADYGYTF.